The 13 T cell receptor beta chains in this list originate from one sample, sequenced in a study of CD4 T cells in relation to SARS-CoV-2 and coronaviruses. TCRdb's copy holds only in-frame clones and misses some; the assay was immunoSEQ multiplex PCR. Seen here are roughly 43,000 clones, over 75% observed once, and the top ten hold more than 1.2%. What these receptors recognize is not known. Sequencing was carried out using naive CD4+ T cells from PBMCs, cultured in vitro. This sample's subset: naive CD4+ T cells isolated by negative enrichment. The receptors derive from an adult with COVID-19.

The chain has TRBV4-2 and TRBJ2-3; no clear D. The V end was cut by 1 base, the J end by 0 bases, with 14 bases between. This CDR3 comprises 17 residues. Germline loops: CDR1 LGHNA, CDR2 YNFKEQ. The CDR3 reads CASSQAVRRKSTDTQYF. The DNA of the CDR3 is TGTGCCAGCAGCCAAGCTGTTAGGCGGAAGAGCACAGATACGCAGTATTTT.

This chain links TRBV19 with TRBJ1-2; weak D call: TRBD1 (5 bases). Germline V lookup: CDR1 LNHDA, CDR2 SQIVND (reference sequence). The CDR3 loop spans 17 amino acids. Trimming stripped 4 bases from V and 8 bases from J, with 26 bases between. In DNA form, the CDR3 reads TGTGCCAGTAGTACTCTCTTGGGACGGCCCACGTCCATCGGCTACACCTTC. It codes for CASSTLLGRPTSIGYTF.

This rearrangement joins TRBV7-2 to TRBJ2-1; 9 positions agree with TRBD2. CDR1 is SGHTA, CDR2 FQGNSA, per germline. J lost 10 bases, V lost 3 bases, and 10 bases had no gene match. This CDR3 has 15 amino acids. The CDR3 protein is CASSFSLAGSAEQFF. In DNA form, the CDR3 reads TGTGCCAGCAGCTTTAGCCTAGCGGGGTCTGCGGAGCAGTTCTTC.

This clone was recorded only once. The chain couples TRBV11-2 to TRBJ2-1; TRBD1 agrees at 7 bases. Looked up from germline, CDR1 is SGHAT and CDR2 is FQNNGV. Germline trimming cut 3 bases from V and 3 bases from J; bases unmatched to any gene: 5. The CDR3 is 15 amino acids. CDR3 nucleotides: TGTGCCAGCAGCTTCTCCGGGACAGACTACAATGAGCAGTTCTTC. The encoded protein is CASSFSGTDYNEQFF.

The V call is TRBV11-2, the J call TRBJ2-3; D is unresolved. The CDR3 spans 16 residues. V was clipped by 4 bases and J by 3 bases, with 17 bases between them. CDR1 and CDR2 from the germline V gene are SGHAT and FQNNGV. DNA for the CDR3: TGTGCCAGCAGCTCTCTAACCGGGCCGCGGACAGATACGCAGTATTTT. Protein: CASSSLTGPRTDTQYF.

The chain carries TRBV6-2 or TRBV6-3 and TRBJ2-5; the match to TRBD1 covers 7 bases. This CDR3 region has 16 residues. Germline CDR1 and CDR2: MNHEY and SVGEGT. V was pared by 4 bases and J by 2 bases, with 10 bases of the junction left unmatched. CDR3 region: CASSSETGWGQETQYF. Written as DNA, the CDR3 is TGTGCCAGCAGTTCGGAGACAGGGTGGGGTCAAGAGACCCAGTACTTC.

CDR3 sequence: CASSLDLVTDTQYF. The CDR3 DNA reads as TGTGCCAGCAGCTTAGATCTCGTCACAGATACGCAGTATTTT. V gene TRBV11-2 combines with J gene TRBJ2-3; D unclear. The CDR3 loop spans 14 amino acids. Germline values: CDR1 SGHAT, CDR2 FQNNGV. V was clipped by 0 bases and J by 2 bases, with 6 bases between them.

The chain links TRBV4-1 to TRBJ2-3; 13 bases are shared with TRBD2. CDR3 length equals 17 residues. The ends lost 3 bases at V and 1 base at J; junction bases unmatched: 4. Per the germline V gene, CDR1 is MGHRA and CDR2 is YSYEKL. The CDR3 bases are TGCGCCAGCAGCCAGGAAGGGACTAGCGGGGGCACAGATACGCAGTATTTT. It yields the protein CASSQEGTSGGTDTQYF.

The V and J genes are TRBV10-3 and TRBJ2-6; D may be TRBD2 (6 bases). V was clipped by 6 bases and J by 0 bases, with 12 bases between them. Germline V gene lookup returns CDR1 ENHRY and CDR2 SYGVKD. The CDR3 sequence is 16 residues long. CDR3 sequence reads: CAISPGLSSGANVLTF. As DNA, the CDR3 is TGTGCCATCAGCCCGGGACTGAGCTCTGGGGCCAACGTCCTGACTTTC.

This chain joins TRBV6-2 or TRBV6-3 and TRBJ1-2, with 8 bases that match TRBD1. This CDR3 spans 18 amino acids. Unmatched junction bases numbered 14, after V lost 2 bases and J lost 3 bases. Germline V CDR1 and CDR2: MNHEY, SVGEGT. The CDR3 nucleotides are TGTGCCAGCAGTTACACGCCGGGACAGGCGGAACGATACTATGGCTACACCTTC. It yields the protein CASSYTPGQAERYYGYTF.

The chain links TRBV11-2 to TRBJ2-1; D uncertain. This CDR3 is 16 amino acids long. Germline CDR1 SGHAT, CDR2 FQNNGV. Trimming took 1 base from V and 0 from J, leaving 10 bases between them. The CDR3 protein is CASSLVASSSYNEQFF. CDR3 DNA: TGTGCCAGCAGCTTAGTGGCTTCCAGCTCCTACAATGAGCAGTTCTTC. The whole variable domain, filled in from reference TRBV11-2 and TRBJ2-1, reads EAGVAQSPRYKIIEKRQSVAFWCNPISGHATLYWYQQILGQGPKLLIQFQNNGVVDDSQLPKDRFSAERLKGVDSTLKIQPAKLEDSAVYLCASSLVASSSYNEQFFGPGTRLTVL.

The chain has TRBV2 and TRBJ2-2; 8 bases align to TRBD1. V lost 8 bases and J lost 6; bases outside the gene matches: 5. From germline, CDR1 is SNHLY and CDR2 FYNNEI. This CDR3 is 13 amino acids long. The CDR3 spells CASASTGAGELFF. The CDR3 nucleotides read TGTGCCAGCGCATCGACAGGGGCCGGGGAGCTGTTTTTT.

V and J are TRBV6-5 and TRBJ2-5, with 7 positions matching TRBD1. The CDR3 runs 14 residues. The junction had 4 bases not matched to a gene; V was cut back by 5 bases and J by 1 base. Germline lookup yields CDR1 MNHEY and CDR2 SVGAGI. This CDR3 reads CASSKTGIQETQYF. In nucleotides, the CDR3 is TGTGCCAGCAGTAAGACAGGGATCCAAGAGACCCAGTACTTC.